What follows are 25 T cell receptor beta chains derived from one specimen sequenced in a study of T cell changes during pregnancy in multiple sclerosis. Clones were sequenced by immunoSEQ multiplex PCR, and TCRdb holds only the in-frame ones, with some missing. Among 75,000 to 95,000 clones listed, 85% to 95% were seen once. The material was peripheral blood, obtained before pregnancy. The receptors shown here come from a female donor with multiple sclerosis, enrolled in a pregnancy study.

The gene calls are TRBV7-9 and TRBJ1-1, with D uncertain. The V and J ends lost 2 bases and 1 base respectively, with 5 bases between them. Germline V lookup: CDR1 SEHNR, CDR2 FQNEAQ (reference sequence). The CDR3 loop spans 13 amino acids. The CDR3 loop reads CASSLLANTEAFF. CDR3 DNA sequence: TGTGCCAGCAGCTTATTGGCGAACACTGAAGCTTTCTTT.

This clone was observed a single time. This chain links TRBV2 with TRBJ2-5; 8 bases map to TRBD2. The CDR3 is 15 amino acids. Germline lookup yields CDR1 SNHLY and CDR2 FYNNEI. The V segment lost 7 bases and the J segment 2 bases; nucleotides outside the gene matches: 9. The CDR3: CASTKGLAVQETQYF. The CDR3 region has the DNA TGTGCCAGCACTAAAGGACTAGCTGTGCAAGAGACCCAGTACTTC.

The rearrangement links TRBV6-5 to TRBJ1-1; maybe TRBD1 (6 bases). V was shortened by 8 bases and J by 10 bases, with 26 bases between the two germline ends. There are 15 residues in the CDR3. Per germline, CDR1 MNHEY and CDR2 SVGAGI. The CDR3 loop is CASYYTGTSLKGAFF. As DNA, the CDR3 is TGTGCCAGCTATTATACAGGGACGAGCTTAAAGGGAGCTTTCTTT.

V is TRBV29-1 and J is TRBJ1-2; 10 bases map to TRBD1. In germline, CDR1 is SQVTM, CDR2 ANQGSEA. Trimming took 6 bases from V and 4 from J; bases not matched to a gene: 5. This CDR3 contains 13 residues. This chain's CDR3 is CSVRTGGSYGYTF. In DNA form, the CDR3 reads TGCAGCGTGAGGACAGGGGGAAGCTATGGCTACACCTTC.

This clone appeared a single time. This chain links TRBV7-2 with TRBJ2-5, with 13 nucleotides matching TRBD2. Looked up from germline, CDR1 is SGHTA and CDR2 is FQGNSA. After removal of 5 bases from V and 6 bases from J, the junction contained 6 bases not matched to a gene. The CDR3 consists of 15 residues. CDR3: CASSTSGGAGKTQYF. CDR3 nucleotides: TGTGCCAGCAGCACTAGCGGGGGGGCCGGGAAGACCCAGTACTTC.

The chain carries TRBV6-1 and TRBJ2-1; tentatively, D is TRBD1 (6 bases). CDR1 is MNHNS and CDR2 is SASEGT in the germline V gene. CDR3 length: 15 residues. V lost 6 bases to trimming and J lost 4 bases, with 16 bases between them. The CDR3 protein is CASSQAGRGYNEQFF. The CDR3 DNA follows: TGTGCCAGCAGCCAGGCGGGCAGGGGTTACAATGAGCAGTTCTTC.

In its sample, this clone was seen a few times. CDR3 sequence: CASSKNSAGEQYF. CDR3 sequence (DNA): TGTGCCAGCAGTAAGAATAGCGCGGGGGAGCAGTACTTC. The chain joins TRBV7-3 to TRBJ2-7, with D maybe TRBD2 (6 bases). CDR1 is SGHTA, CDR2 FQGTGA, per germline. The CDR3 totals 13 residues. V lost 6 bases and J 7 bases, leaving 16 bases between the germline ends.

The gene calls are TRBV2 and TRBJ1-5; 9 bases are a match to TRBD1. Germline trimming cut 6 bases from V and 5 bases from J; bases unmatched to any gene: 11. Per the germline V gene, CDR1 is SNHLY and CDR2 is FYNNEI. The CDR3 is 16 residues long. The CDR3 DNA reads TGTGCCAGCAGGGACAGGATACAGGGGGCTTATCAGCCCCAGCATTTT. Amino acid sequence: CASRDRIQGAYQPQHF.

The rearrangement joins TRBV27 to TRBJ2-7; D remains unclear. Germline V gene lookup returns CDR1 MNHEY and CDR2 SMNVEV (reference sequence). V was trimmed by 6 bases and J by 2 bases, leaving 8 bases between them. The CDR3 is made up of 12 amino acids. The CDR3 reads CASRGSAYEQYF. As DNA, the CDR3 is TGTGCCAGCAGAGGAAGCGCCTACGAGCAGTACTTC.

This chain joins TRBV14 and TRBJ2-7; 9 bases agree with TRBD2. This CDR3 is 16 amino acids long. V was clipped by 0 bases and J by 2 bases; unmatched bases: 5. Looked up from germline, CDR1 is SGHDN and CDR2 is FVKESK. CDR3 sequence (DNA): TGTGCCAGCAGCCAAGAGGCGGGGGGGTACCCCTACGAGCAGTACTTC. Translation: CASSQEAGGYPYEQYF. Using reference TRBV14 and TRBJ2-7 for the parts outside the CDR3, the full variable domain is EAGVTQFPSHSVIEKGQTVTLRCDPISGHDNLYWYRRVMGKEIKFLLHFVKESKQDESGMPNNRFLAERTGGTYSTLKVQPAELEDSGVYFCASSQEAGGYPYEQYFGPGTRLTVT.

V usage is TRBV2 and J usage is TRBJ1-4; D remains ambiguous. Germline V gives CDR1 SNHLY, CDR2 FYNNEI. The V gene lost 8 bases and the J gene lost 5 bases, with 18 bases spanning the gap. The CDR3 runs to 15 residues. The CDR3 protein is CASRDGLIGNEKLFF. CDR3 DNA: TGTGCCAGCCGGGATGGCCTTATAGGGAATGAAAAACTGTTTTTT. The full variable domain, in which reference TRBV2 and TRBJ1-4 provide the parts outside the CDR3, is EPEVTQTPSHQVTQMGQEVILRCVPISNHLYFYWYRQILGQKVEFLVSFYNNEISEKSEIFDDQFSVERPDGSNFTLKIRSTKLEDSAMYFCASRDGLIGNEKLFFGSGTQLSVL.

The chain uses TRBV6-5 and TRBJ1-6; D is perhaps TRBD1 (5 bases). The germline gives CDR1 MNHEY, CDR2 SVGAGI. Trimming stripped 7 bases from V and 3 bases from J, with 10 bases between. This CDR3 is built from 14 residues. Written as DNA, the CDR3 is TGTGCCAGCAACGGGGGGTTCTATAATTCACCCCTCCACTTT. This encodes CASNGGFYNSPLHF.

The CDR3 region is CASSLGGLGNIQYF. In DNA, the CDR3 is TGCGCCAGCAGCTTGGGGGGCCTTGGAAACATTCAGTACTTC. The chain has TRBV5-1 and TRBJ2-4, with D possibly matching TRBD1 (5 bases). The CDR3 is 14 residues long. V lost 0 bases to trimming and J lost 6 bases, with 10 bases between them. Germline CDR1 is SGHRS and CDR2 is YFSETQ.

This chain joins TRBV5-5 and TRBJ2-5; TRBD1 matches at 9 bases. This CDR3 region has 14 residues. V lost 4 bases, J lost 12 bases, and 13 bases stayed unmatched. Germline V gene sequence: CDR1 SGHKS, CDR2 YYEKEE (reference sequence). The CDR3 region has the DNA TGTGCCAGCAGCCCAGGGACAGGGACCTCCGGGAAGTACTTC. This codes for CASSPGTGTSGKYF.

The V and J genes are TRBV7-3 and TRBJ2-1, with 11 bases aligning to TRBD1. Germline V gives CDR1 SGHTA, CDR2 FQGTGA. Trimming cost V 0 bases and J 6 bases; bases outside gene matches: 1. The CDR3 has 15 residues. CDR3 in DNA: TGTGCCAGCAGCTTAACCGGGACAGGGGGCAATGAGCAGTTCTTC. Its translation is CASSLTGTGGNEQFF.

The chain employs TRBV6-5 and TRBJ2-3; D is undetermined. Germline CDR1 reads MNHEY; CDR2 reads SVGAGI. CDR3 size: 12 residues. V was pared by 7 bases and J by 4 bases, with 9 bases between. CDR3 sequence: CASTLPPDTQYF. The CDR3 nucleotides are TGTGCCAGCACCCTACCCCCAGATACGCAGTATTTT.

This rearrangement joins TRBV6-5 to TRBJ1-2, with D maybe TRBD1 (6 bases). The CDR3 contains 15 residues. Per the germline V gene, CDR1 is MNHEY and CDR2 is SVGAGI. Trimming took 5 bases from V and 3 from J, leaving 16 bases between them. The CDR3 DNA follows: TGTGCCAGCAGTAGGTGGACAGTAGTTCACTATGGCTACACCTTC. Translating gives CASSRWTVVHYGYTF.

The J gene is TRBJ1-2, the V gene TRBV27; D call uncertain. Trimming cost V 5 bases and J 4 bases, with 23 bases left between them. The CDR3 has 17 amino acids. Germline values: CDR1 MNHEY, CDR2 SMNVEV (reference sequence). This CDR3 reads CASSPTATSRGGYGYTF. In DNA form, the CDR3 reads TGTGCCAGCAGTCCCACGGCGACCAGCCGAGGTGGCTATGGCTACACCTTC.

The rearrangement links TRBV5-1 to TRBJ1-2; TRBD1 aligns across 8 bases. Per germline, CDR1 SGHRS and CDR2 YFSETQ. Germline trimming cut 1 base from V and 9 bases from J; bases unmatched to any gene: 5. There are 13 residues in the CDR3. CDR3 amino acids: CASSLLTGDRYTF. CDR3 DNA sequence: TGCGCCAGCAGCTTGTTGACAGGGGACCGCTACACCTTC.

CDR3 DNA sequence: TGTGCCAGCAGCCCCGCTGGGGAGAATGAGCAGTTCTTC. Encoded protein: CASSPAGENEQFF. The V and J genes are TRBV6-1 and TRBJ2-1, with D possibly being TRBD2 (5 bases). Trimming removed 6 bases at V and 7 bases at J, with 13 bases between. The CDR3 runs 13 residues. CDR1 and CDR2 from the germline V gene are MNHNS and SASEGT.

CDR3 region: CASSKGQGALDEQYF. CDR3 coding DNA: TGTGCCAGCAGCAAGGGACAGGGGGCGTTAGACGAGCAGTACTTC. The rearrangement links TRBV5-8 to TRBJ2-7; 12 nucleotides align to TRBD1. The CDR3 runs to 15 residues. The J segment lost 5 bases and the V segment lost 4 bases, leaving 7 bases of the junction unmatched. Per germline, CDR1 SGHTS and CDR2 YDEGEE.

This sequence joins TRBV5-5 and TRBJ1-2; no definite D call. Germline-derived CDR1 and CDR2 are SGHKS and YYEKEE (reference sequence). This CDR3 contains 14 residues. With 7 bases removed from V and 3 bases from J, the gap between germline ends came to 16 bases. The DNA of the CDR3 is TGTGCCAGCCGGTCCGGTCCCATCGACTATGGCTACACCTTC. Translation: CASRSGPIDYGYTF. The full variable domain, with the rest looked up from reference TRBV5-5 and TRBJ1-2, is DAGVTQSPTHLIKTRGQQVTLRCSPISGHKSVSWYQQVLGQGPQFIFQYYEKEERGRGNFPDRFSARQFPNYSSELNVNALLLGDSALYLCASRSGPIDYGYTFGSGTRLTVV.

The chain links TRBV5-1 to TRBJ2-3; 11 nucleotides line up with TRBD2. Unmatched junction bases numbered 5, after V lost 4 bases and J lost 1 base. Germline values: CDR1 SGHRS, CDR2 YFSETQ. The CDR3 has 16 residues. The CDR3 sequence: CASSGLAGGGTDTQYF. In DNA form, the CDR3 reads TGCGCCAGCAGCGGGCTAGCGGGGGGCGGCACAGATACGCAGTATTTT. Based on the CDR3 plus reference TRBV5-1 and TRBJ2-3, the full variable domain is KAGVTQTPRYLIKTRGQQVTLSCSPISGHRSVSWYQQTPGQGLQFLFEYFSETQRNKGNFPGRFSGRQFSNSRSEMNVSTLELGDSALYLCASSGLAGGGTDTQYFGPGTRLTVL.

The V and J genes are TRBV29-1 and TRBJ1-4; D is ambiguous. This CDR3 contains 14 residues. V was pared by 7 bases and J by 0 bases, with 12 bases between. Germline V CDR1 and CDR2: SQVTM, ANQGSEA. The DNA of the CDR3 is TGCAGCGGGTTGAGCGGGGCAACTAATGAAAAACTGTTTTTT. This encodes CSGLSGATNEKLFF.

V usage is TRBV13 and J usage is TRBJ2-7; D is possibly TRBD2 (6 bases). Trimming removed 4 bases from V and 5 bases from J, with 6 bases in between. Germline CDR1 is PRHDT and CDR2 is FYEKMQ (reference sequence). This CDR3 comprises 11 residues. The CDR3 loop is CASSSGDEQYF. In nucleotides, the CDR3 is TGTGCCAGCAGCTCGGGAGACGAGCAGTACTTC.